The rows below give T cell receptor beta chains drawn from one sample of a study of regulatory T cells in long-lasting Graves disease. TCRdb called the multiplex PCR reads again in MiXCR, with one record for every CDR3 protein. The sample comprises 400,000 or so distinct CDR3 sequences, less than 25% of which are singletons, and about a fifth rests with the top ten. The sequences come from peripheral blood mononuclear cells (PBMCs), collected when the disease was refractory, from a patient treated with antithyroid drugs. All receptors derive from a female donor with Graves disease. CDR3s include the opening cysteine and the closing phenylalanine or tryptophan. A D gene is named only where the DNA matches it firmly. Clone size, where shown, is once, few, many, or a class for clones that have expanded.

cdr3_length: 13; v_call: TRBV28; j_call: TRBJ1-2; clone_size: many; d_call: -; cdr3_nt: TGTGCCAGCACCTCCAGGCCCAACTATGGCTACACCTTC; cdr3_aa: CASTSRPNYGYTF
cdr3_length: 16; v_call: TRBV7-9; j_call: TRBJ1-1; clone_size: -; d_call: -; cdr3_nt: TGTGCCAGCAGACCGGGATGGCGGATTGGGGAAACTGAAGCTTTCTTT; cdr3_aa: CASRPGWRIGETEAFF
cdr3_length: 15; v_call: TRBV6-5; j_call: TRBJ1-5; clone_size: -; d_call: -; cdr3_nt: TGTGCCAGCAGTTACTCAGGGGCCCCGGATTGGCCCCAGCATTTT; cdr3_aa: CASSYSGAPDWPQHF
cdr3_length: 15; v_call: TRBV4-1; j_call: TRBJ1-4; clone_size: -; d_call: TRBD1; cdr3_nt: TGCGCCAGCAGCCAAGGAGGGACAGGGACTGAAAAACTGTTTTTT; cdr3_aa: CASSQGGTGTEKLFF
cdr3_length: 16; v_call: TRBV28; j_call: TRBJ2-1; clone_size: few; d_call: -; cdr3_nt: TGTGCCAGCAGTTTGTGGTCCCGTGGAGGGGACAATGAGCAGTTCTTC; cdr3_aa: CASSLWSRGGDNEQFF
cdr3_length: 11; v_call: TRBV7-8; j_call: TRBJ2-2; clone_size: few; d_call: -; cdr3_nt: TGTGCCAGCAGCTGGGGAAGGGAGCTGTTTTTT; cdr3_aa: CASSWGRELFF
cdr3_length: 18; v_call: TRBV5-6; j_call: TRBJ2-5; clone_size: many; d_call: -; cdr3_nt: TGTGCCAGCAGCTTGGGAGGGGGGACAGCACGTAGCCAAGAGACCCAGTACTTC; cdr3_aa: CASSLGGGTARSQETQYF
cdr3_length: 17; v_call: TRBV19; j_call: TRBJ2-7; clone_size: few; d_call: -; cdr3_nt: TGTGCCAGTAGTATTCGGTTAACAGATCTACCCCTCTACGAGCAGTACTTC; cdr3_aa: CASSIRLTDLPLYEQYF
cdr3_length: 15; v_call: TRBV11-2; j_call: TRBJ2-5; clone_size: once; d_call: -; cdr3_nt: TGTGCCAGCAGCTTAGGAGGGCCGCCCACGGAGACCCAGTACTTC; cdr3_aa: CASSLGGPPTETQYF
cdr3_length: 16; v_call: TRBV9; j_call: TRBJ2-2; clone_size: -; d_call: -; cdr3_nt: TGTGCCAGCAGCGTAGCTACCAGCGTAAACACCGGGGAGCTGTTTTTT; cdr3_aa: CASSVATSVNTGELFF
cdr3_length: 15; v_call: TRBV13; j_call: TRBJ1-1; clone_size: -; d_call: TRBD1; cdr3_nt: TGTGCCAGCAGCGCCCGGACAGGAATGAACACTGAAGCTTTCTTT; cdr3_aa: CASSARTGMNTEAFF
cdr3_length: 15; v_call: TRBV9; j_call: TRBJ1-4; clone_size: many; d_call: -; cdr3_nt: TGTGCCAGCAGCGTAGGGACAGCAAGTAATGAAAAACTGTTTTTT; cdr3_aa: CASSVGTASNEKLFF
cdr3_length: 13; v_call: TRBV7-2; j_call: TRBJ1-2; clone_size: many; d_call: -; cdr3_nt: TGTGCCAGCAGTTTGACAGTTAACTATGGCTACACCTTC; cdr3_aa: CASSLTVNYGYTF
cdr3_length: 13; v_call: TRBV6-1; j_call: TRBJ1-1; clone_size: many; d_call: -; cdr3_nt: TGTGCCAGCAGAAGGAGTTTGAACACTGAAGCTTTCTTT; cdr3_aa: CASRRSLNTEAFF
cdr3_length: 14; v_call: TRBV7-3; j_call: TRBJ2-1; clone_size: -; d_call: TRBD2; cdr3_nt: TGTGCCAGCAGCCCTAGCGGGTACCACAATGAGCAGTTCTTC; cdr3_aa: CASSPSGYHNEQFF
cdr3_length: 13; v_call: TRBV12-5; j_call: TRBJ2-7; clone_size: few; d_call: -; cdr3_nt: TGTGCTAGTGGTTTGGGCCTAAACTACGAGCAGTACTTC; cdr3_aa: CASGLGLNYEQYF
cdr3_length: 15; v_call: TRBV5-6; j_call: TRBJ1-6; clone_size: -; d_call: TRBD1; cdr3_nt: TGTGCCAGCAATAGACAGGGAACCTTCAATTCACCCCTCCACTTT; cdr3_aa: CASNRQGTFNSPLHF
cdr3_length: 14; v_call: TRBV20-1; j_call: TRBJ2-7; clone_size: few; d_call: -; cdr3_nt: TGCAGTGCCGAAAGACAGGAGAGCTCCTACGAGCAGTACTTC; cdr3_aa: CSAERQESSYEQYF
cdr3_length: 13; v_call: TRBV6-1; j_call: TRBJ2-7; clone_size: -; d_call: -; cdr3_nt: TGTGCCGGCACCGTCCAAAACTCCTACGAGCAGTACTTC; cdr3_aa: CAGTVQNSYEQYF
cdr3_length: 14; v_call: TRBV10-3; j_call: TRBJ1-1; clone_size: -; d_call: -; cdr3_nt: TGTGCCATCAGTGACACGGGGGCCCGGACTGAAGCTTTCTTT; cdr3_aa: CAISDTGARTEAFF
cdr3_length: 16; v_call: TRBV11-1; j_call: TRBJ2-4; clone_size: many; d_call: -; cdr3_nt: TGTGCCAGCAGCCCCGACCCGTATGAAGCCAAAAACATTCAGTACTTC; cdr3_aa: CASSPDPYEAKNIQYF
cdr3_length: 17; v_call: TRBV5-4; j_call: TRBJ2-7; clone_size: -; d_call: TRBD2; cdr3_nt: TGTGCCAGCAGCCTCGGACTAGCGGGAGGGCCGAACTACGAGCAGTACTTC; cdr3_aa: CASSLGLAGGPNYEQYF
cdr3_length: 11; v_call: TRBV20-1; j_call: TRBJ1-4; clone_size: -; d_call: -; cdr3_nt: TGCAGTGCGCTACAGAAGTCGGCTCTGTTTTTT; cdr3_aa: CSALQKSALFF
cdr3_length: 15; v_call: TRBV7-9; j_call: TRBJ1-1; clone_size: many; d_call: TRBD1; cdr3_nt: TGTGCCAGCAGCCTAGGACAGGGGTCGGACACTGAAGCTTTCTTT; cdr3_aa: CASSLGQGSDTEAFF
cdr3_length: 13; v_call: TRBV6-2/TRBV6-3; j_call: TRBJ1-2; clone_size: few; d_call: -; cdr3_nt: TGTGCCAGCAAGAACGCAGGACCTAGGGGCTACACCTTC; cdr3_aa: CASKNAGPRGYTF
cdr3_length: 11; v_call: TRBV10-2; j_call: TRBJ2-5; clone_size: few; d_call: -; cdr3_nt: TGCGCCAGCAGTGAAGCTGAGACCCAGTACTTC; cdr3_aa: CASSEAETQYF
cdr3_length: 13; v_call: TRBV29-1; j_call: TRBJ2-1; clone_size: -; d_call: -; cdr3_nt: TGCAGCGCTAGCGACAGCTCCTACAATGAGCAGTTCTTC; cdr3_aa: CSASDSSYNEQFF
cdr3_length: 14; v_call: TRBV27; j_call: TRBJ1-1; clone_size: many; d_call: TRBD1; cdr3_nt: TGTGCCAGCAGCTTCTTTGGACAGGGCTCTGAAGCTTTCTTT; cdr3_aa: CASSFFGQGSEAFF
cdr3_length: 15; v_call: TRBV4-2; j_call: TRBJ1-2; clone_size: few; d_call: -; cdr3_nt: TGTGCCAGCAGCCAAGATTGGGGCAGATTCTATGGCTACACCTTC; cdr3_aa: CASSQDWGRFYGYTF
cdr3_length: 16; v_call: TRBV20-1; j_call: TRBJ1-2; clone_size: many; d_call: -; cdr3_nt: TGCAGTGCTAGAGCGGACAGACCCTGGACCTACTATGGCTACACCTTC; cdr3_aa: CSARADRPWTYYGYTF
cdr3_length: 14; v_call: TRBV28; j_call: TRBJ2-7; clone_size: many; d_call: TRBD1; cdr3_nt: TGTGCCAGCAGTTCACAGGGGCCTGGGTACGAGCAGTACTTC; cdr3_aa: CASSSQGPGYEQYF
cdr3_length: 15; v_call: TRBV28; j_call: TRBJ2-7; clone_size: many; d_call: -; cdr3_nt: TGTGCCAGCAGATCGTCCGGGACGGGCTCCTACGAGCAGTACTTC; cdr3_aa: CASRSSGTGSYEQYF
cdr3_length: 13; v_call: TRBV6-2/TRBV6-3; j_call: TRBJ1-5; clone_size: many; d_call: -; cdr3_nt: TGTGCCAGCAGTAGGGACAACTATCAGCCCCAGCATTTT; cdr3_aa: CASSRDNYQPQHF
cdr3_length: 15; v_call: TRBV13; j_call: TRBJ2-7; clone_size: many; d_call: TRBD2; cdr3_nt: TGTGCCAGCAGCTTCGGACTAGCGGTATCCCACGAGCAGTACTTC; cdr3_aa: CASSFGLAVSHEQYF